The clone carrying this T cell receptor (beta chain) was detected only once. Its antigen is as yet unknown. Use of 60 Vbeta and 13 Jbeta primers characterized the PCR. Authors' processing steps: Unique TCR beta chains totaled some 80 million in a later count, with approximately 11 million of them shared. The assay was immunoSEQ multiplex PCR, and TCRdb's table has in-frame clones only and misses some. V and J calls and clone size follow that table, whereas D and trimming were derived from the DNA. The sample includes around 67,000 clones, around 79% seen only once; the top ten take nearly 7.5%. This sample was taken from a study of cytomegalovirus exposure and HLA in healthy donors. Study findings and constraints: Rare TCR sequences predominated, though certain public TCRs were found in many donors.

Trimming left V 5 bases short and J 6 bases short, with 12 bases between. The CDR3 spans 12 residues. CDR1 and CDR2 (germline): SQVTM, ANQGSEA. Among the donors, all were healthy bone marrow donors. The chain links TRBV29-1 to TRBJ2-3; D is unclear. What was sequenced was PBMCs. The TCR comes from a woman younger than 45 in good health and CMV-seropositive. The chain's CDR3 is CSVLKTMDTQYF. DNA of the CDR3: TGCAGCGTTCTAAAAACGATGGATACGCAGTATTTT.